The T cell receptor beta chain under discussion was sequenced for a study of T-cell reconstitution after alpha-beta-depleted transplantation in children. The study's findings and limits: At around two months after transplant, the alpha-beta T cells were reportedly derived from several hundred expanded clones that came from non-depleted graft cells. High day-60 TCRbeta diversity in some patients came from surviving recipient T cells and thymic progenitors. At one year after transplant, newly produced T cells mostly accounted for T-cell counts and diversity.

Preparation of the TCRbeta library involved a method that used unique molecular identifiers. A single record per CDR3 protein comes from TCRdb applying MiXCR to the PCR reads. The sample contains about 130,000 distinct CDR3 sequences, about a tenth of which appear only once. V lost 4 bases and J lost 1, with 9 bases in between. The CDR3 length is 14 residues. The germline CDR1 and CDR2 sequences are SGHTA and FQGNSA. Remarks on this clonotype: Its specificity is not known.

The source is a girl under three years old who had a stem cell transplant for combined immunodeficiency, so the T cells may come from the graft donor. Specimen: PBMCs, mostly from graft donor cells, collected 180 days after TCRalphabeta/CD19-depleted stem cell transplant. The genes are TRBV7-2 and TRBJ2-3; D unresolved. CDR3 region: CASSSWAGTDTQYF. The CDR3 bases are TGTGCCAGCAGCTCCTGGGCGGGCACAGATACGCAGTATTTT.